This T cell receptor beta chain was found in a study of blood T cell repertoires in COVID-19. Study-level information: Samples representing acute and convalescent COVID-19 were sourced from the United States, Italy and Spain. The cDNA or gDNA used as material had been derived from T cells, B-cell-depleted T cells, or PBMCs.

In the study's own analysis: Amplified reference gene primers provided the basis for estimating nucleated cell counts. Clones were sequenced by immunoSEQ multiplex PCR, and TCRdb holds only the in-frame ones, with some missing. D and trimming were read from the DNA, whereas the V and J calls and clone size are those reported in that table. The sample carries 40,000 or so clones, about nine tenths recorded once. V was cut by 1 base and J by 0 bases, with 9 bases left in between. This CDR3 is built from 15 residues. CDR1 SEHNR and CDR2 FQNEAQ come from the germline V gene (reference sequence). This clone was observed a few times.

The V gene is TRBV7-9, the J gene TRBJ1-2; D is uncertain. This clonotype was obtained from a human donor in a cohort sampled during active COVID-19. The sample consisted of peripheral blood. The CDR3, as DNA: TGTGCCAGCAGCTTAGGGGCCGTCACTAACTATGGCTACACCTTC. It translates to CASSLGAVTNYGYTF.